This T cell receptor beta chain came from a study of a mutant IDH1 vaccine in newly diagnosed glioma. The overall study: Either 4-6 weeks after radiotherapy alone or alongside temozolomide, vaccination was begun. A roughly 60% male, about 38% female split and a mean age of roughly 37 years characterized treated patients. Week 35 was safety follow-up visit V12; week 47 was end-of-study visit V13.

Produced via immunoSEQ multiplex PCR; TCRdb's table is partial and in-frame only. This table holds tens of thousands of clones, 80% to 90% found once. As for this clone: Its antigen is still unknown.

V shed 5 bases and J 1 base; nucleotides not matched to a gene: 4. The CDR3 has 14 residues. CDR1 is SGHTA, CDR2 FQGNSA, per germline. The time point: week 35, safety follow-up. The study gave 300 ug of mutant IDH1 20-mer peptide per vaccine dose, with topical imiquimod. Sample: PBMCs, taken from a glioma patient whose treatment included an IDH1 peptide vaccine. This rearrangement joins TRBV7-2 to TRBJ2-7, with 8 bases fitting TRBD1. The TCR was taken from a middle-aged man with glioma. The CDR3 is CASSRGTGSYEQYF. In nucleotides, the CDR3 is TGTGCCAGCAGCCGCGGGACAGGTTCCTACGAGCAGTACTTC.